This is a list of T cell receptor beta chains from one sample in a study of blood T cell repertoires in COVID-19. Only in-frame clones appear in the TCRdb table, and some are missing; sequencing was by immunoSEQ multiplex PCR. The sample holds about 270,000 clones, 86% seen once. Sequenced input: peripheral blood. These receptors came from a woman aged 80 or over with COVID-19, enrolled during active disease. Each CDR3 is given with its conserved first and last residue. The order of the fields is V gene, clone size, D gene, J gene, CDR3 protein, CDR3 DNA. The D gene is left open where the match is weak. A clone size is listed for some rows: how often the clone was seen (once, few, many), or a class if it is expanded.

TRBV5-1	-	TRBD2	TRBJ2-2	CASKRGGGLANTGELFF	TGCGCCAGTAAGCGGGGGGGCGGACTCGCGAACACCGGGGAGCTGTTTTTT
TRBV7-2	-	-	TRBJ1-3	CASSLETAGVTGNTIYF	TGTGCCAGCAGCTTAGAGACCGCGGGGGTAACTGGAAACACCATATATTTT
TRBV5-6	-	-	TRBJ1-1	CASSLEPEGAEAFF	TGTGCCAGCAGCTTGGAGCCTGAGGGGGCTGAAGCTTTCTTT
TRBV10-3	once	-	TRBJ1-1	CAISPMNTEAFF	TGTGCCATCAGTCCCATGAACACTGAAGCTTTCTTT
TRBV6-5	-	TRBD1	TRBJ2-1	CASSRGQGANEQFF	TGTGCCAGCAGCCGCGGACAGGGGGCAAATGAGCAGTTCTTC
TRBV5-1	-	TRBD2	TRBJ2-5	CAHRAGGANGETQYF	TGCGCTCATAGAGCGGGGGGGGCCAATGGAGAGACCCAGTACTTC
TRBV2	-	TRBD2	TRBJ2-2	CASSVSGGANTGELFF	TGTGCCAGCAGTGTTAGCGGGGGGGCTAACACCGGGGAGCTGTTTTTT
TRBV19	-	TRBD2	TRBJ2-3	CASSLRLAGGPDTQYF	TGTGCCAGTAGTCTTCGACTAGCGGGGGGGCCAGATACGCAGTATTTT
TRBV7-2	-	-	TRBJ1-2	CASSLEAGATYGYTF	TGTGCCAGCAGCTTAGAAGCAGGGGCGACCTATGGCTACACCTTC
TRBV7-9	-	TRBD1	TRBJ2-7	CASSLGQGANEQYF	TGTGCCAGCAGCTTAGGACAGGGGGCGAACGAGCAGTACTTC
TRBV19	once	-	TRBJ1-2	CASVLRGRNSYGYTF	TGTGCCAGCGTCCTCAGGGGACGGAACAGCTATGGCTACACCTTC
TRBV28	-	TRBD1	TRBJ1-4	CASSLSGQGFNEKLFF	TGTGCCAGCAGTTTATCGGGACAGGGGTTTAATGAAAAACTGTTTTTT
TRBV19	-	-	TRBJ1-1	CASGNTMNTEAFF	TGTGCCAGTGGTAACACGATGAACACTGAAGCTTTCTTT
TRBV19	-	-	TRBJ2-2	CATRGALDTGELFF	TGTGCCACCCGGGGGGCGTTGGACACCGGGGAGCTGTTTTTT
TRBV14	-	-	TRBJ1-1	CASSLTGGVSEAFF	TGTGCCAGCAGCCTCACCGGGGGGGTTTCTGAAGCTTTCTTT
TRBV5-8	-	TRBD2	TRBJ2-3	CAEGSGLLRDTQYF	TGTGCCGAGGGGTCGGGACTACTTCGAGATACGCAGTATTTT
TRBV9	once	TRBD2	TRBJ2-5	CASRNPAGGLEAQYF	TGTGCCAGCAGAAATCCGGCGGGGGGGCTTGAGGCCCAGTACTTC
TRBV28	-	TRBD1	TRBJ1-5	CASSFTGTGVRQPQHF	TGTGCCAGCAGTTTTACGGGGACAGGAGTGCGTCAGCCCCAGCATTTT
TRBV25-1	-	-	TRBJ1-5	CASSPAGDVIQPQHF	TGTGCCAGCAGTCCAGCAGGGGATGTGATTCAGCCCCAGCATTTT
TRBV7-6	-	-	TRBJ2-1	CASSPSGPIGSYNEQFF	TGTGCCAGCAGCCCTAGTGGCCCAATCGGCTCCTACAATGAGCAGTTCTTC
TRBV5-1	once	TRBD1	TRBJ1-3	CASSPGGTASGNTIYF	TGCGCCAGCAGCCCGGGGGGGACAGCCTCGGGAAACACCATATATTTT
TRBV4-3	-	TRBD1	TRBJ1-1	CASSLGTGVKAFF	TGCGCCAGCAGCCTTGGGACAGGGGTAAAAGCTTTCTTT
TRBV7-2	-	-	TRBJ2-1	CASSLNLGGPYNEQFF	TGTGCCAGCAGCCTTAATCTCGGGGGGCCTTACAATGAGCAGTTCTTC
TRBV28	-	-	TRBJ1-6	CASRTQGPLSPLHF	TGTGCCAGCAGAACACAGGGTCCCCTTTCACCCCTCCACTTT
TRBV5-6	-	TRBD1	TRBJ1-2	CASIRQGGGYTF	TGTGCCAGCATCAGACAGGGTGGGGGCTACACCTTC
TRBV5-6	-	-	TRBJ1-6	CASSLDAAGFSNSPLHF	TGTGCCAGCAGCCTTGACGCGGCAGGGTTCTCAAATTCACCCCTCCACTTT
TRBV5-4	-	TRBD1	TRBJ1-6	CASRLGGTGNSPLHF	TGTGCCAGCAGGTTGGGGGGGACAGGGAATTCACCCCTCCACTTT
TRBV5-8	-	-	TRBJ1-1	CASRRGWNTEAFF	TGTGCCAGCAGGCGAGGTTGGAACACTGAAGCTTTCTTT
TRBV5-1	-	-	TRBJ2-5	CASTRRGRDQETQYF	TGCGCCAGCACTCGCAGAGGCAGGGACCAAGAGACCCAGTACTTC
TRBV2	-	-	TRBJ1-4	CASSGRLATNEKLFF	TGTGCCAGCAGTGGCAGGCTTGCAACTAATGAAAAACTGTTTTTT
TRBV5-4	-	-	TRBJ2-6	CASRPLAGRSGANVLTF	TGTGCCAGCAGACCCCTGGCGGGTCGATCTGGGGCCAACGTCCTGACTTTC
TRBV28	-	-	TRBJ2-1	CASSLWDSQPVYNEQFF	TGTGCCAGCAGTTTATGGGACAGTCAACCGGTCTACAATGAGCAGTTCTTC
TRBV4-2	few	-	TRBJ1-1	CASSQGFAGGGKDTEAFF	TGTGCCAGCAGCCAAGGCTTCGCGGGGGGAGGGAAAGACACTGAAGCTTTCTTT
TRBV5-1	-	TRBD1	TRBJ1-2	CASSLAGTDYGYTF	TGCGCCAGCAGCTTGGCAGGGACAGATTATGGCTACACCTTC
TRBV11-2	-	-	TRBJ1-3	CASSSQGNTIYF	TGTGCCAGCAGCTCCCAAGGAAACACCATATATTTT
TRBV7-2	-	-	TRBJ2-1	CASLLGVYNEQFF	TGTGCCAGCCTCTTAGGAGTATACAATGAGCAGTTCTTC
TRBV5-1	-	-	TRBJ1-1	CASQIQGNTEAFF	TGCGCCAGTCAAATACAGGGGAACACTGAAGCTTTCTTT
TRBV5-4	once	-	TRBJ1-1	CASSLDRGTFF	TGTGCCAGCAGTCTCGACCGAGGGACTTTCTTT
TRBV18	few	TRBD1	TRBJ1-4	CASSPGTANEKLFF	TGTGCCAGCTCACCAGGGACAGCGAATGAAAAACTGTTTTTT
TRBV5-1	-	TRBD1	TRBJ2-3	CASSPGQEGTDTQYF	TGCGCCAGCAGCCCGGGACAGGAGGGCACAGATACGCAGTATTTT
TRBV2	few	-	TRBJ1-6	CASREGGSYNSPLHF	TGTGCCAGCAGGGAAGGAGGGTCCTATAATTCACCCCTCCACTTT
TRBV30	-	-	TRBJ2-7	CAWSSSGEQYF	TGTGCCTGGAGTTCCTCGGGTGAGCAGTACTTC
TRBV27	once	TRBD1	TRBJ1-1	CASRLDRAGTEAFF	TGTGCCAGCAGACTCGACAGGGCTGGCACTGAAGCTTTCTTT
TRBV15	-	TRBD1	TRBJ2-4	CATSMNPGTVNIQYF	TGTGCCACCAGCATGAATCCGGGGACAGTTAACATTCAGTACTTC
TRBV27	-	TRBD1	TRBJ1-4	CASSSDRGQGNEKLFF	TGTGCCAGCAGTTCCGACAGGGGGCAAGGTAATGAAAAACTGTTTTTT
TRBV3-1/TRBV3-2	-	-	TRBJ2-3	CASSQVRDTQYF	TGTGCCAGCAGCCAAGTCAGGGATACGCAGTATTTT
TRBV30	-	TRBD2	TRBJ2-3	CAWSGLGSGFGTDTQYF	TGTGCCTGGAGTGGCTTAGGTAGCGGGTTTGGCACAGATACGCAGTATTTT
TRBV5-1	-	-	TRBJ1-1	CASSLVTGARGTEAFF	TGCGCCAGCAGCTTGGTTACGGGGGCGCGGGGGACTGAAGCTTTCTTT